These 24 T cell receptor beta chains share one sample of origin, sequenced in a study of T cells in Graves' hyperthyroidism and ophthalmopathy. Regions amplified from RNA transcripts were the TCR beta CDR3 regions. During a first-round RT-PCR of the TCR CDR3, the HTBI primer set was used. TCRdb re-called the multiplex PCR reads with MiXCR, one entry per CDR3 protein. The sample carries some 490,000 distinct CDR3 sequences, around a fifth recorded once. Sequencing was done on a sample of blood. These TCRs come from a woman in her 70s with Graves' ophthalmopathy.

This clonotype appeared a single time. V and J are TRBV20-1 and TRBJ2-7; 14 bases fit TRBD2. Germline V gives CDR1 DFQATT, CDR2 SNEGSKA (reference sequence). V trimming: 2 bases; J trimming: 5 bases; junction bases outside the gene matches: 11. This CDR3 is 17 amino acids long. CDR3 amino acids: CSARRLAGGLSINEQYF. CDR3 coding DNA: TGCAGTGCTAGAAGACTAGCGGGAGGGTTAAGCATTAACGAGCAGTACTTC.

At least ten counts were recorded for this clonotype. The chain has TRBV6-1 and TRBJ2-1; D is perhaps TRBD2 (6 bases). The CDR3 has 16 amino acids. Trimming shortened V by 6 bases and J by 0 bases, and 15 bases separated the two germline ends. The germline gives CDR1 MNHNS, CDR2 SASEGT. DNA for the CDR3: TGTGCCAGCAGAATTAGCGGTCGTAACTCCTACAATGAGCAGTTCTTC. This encodes CASRISGRNSYNEQFF.

This clonotype has a handful of counts. This rearrangement joins TRBV3-1 to TRBJ1-2; 9 nucleotides match TRBD1. V dropped 4 bases and J dropped 8; count of bases not matched to a gene: 11. The CDR3 totals 15 residues. Germline V gene data show CDR1 as LGHDT and CDR2 as YNNKEL (reference sequence). This CDR3 reads CASSLPGQGEEGYTF. CDR3 nucleotides: TGTGCCAGCAGCCTCCCGGGACAGGGAGAGGAGGGCTACACCTTC.

J is TRBJ2-1 and V is TRBV15; 9 nucleotides line up with TRBD2. The V gene's germline CDR1 is LNHNV and CDR2 YYDKDF (reference sequence). The CDR3 has 14 residues. V shed 3 bases and J 10 bases; nucleotides not matched to a gene: 7. CDR3 bases: TGTGCCACCAGCAGGGGGACTAGCTTGAGCGAGCAGTTCTTC. This translates into CATSRGTSLSEQFF.

The chain uses TRBV20-1 and TRBJ2-1; 13 bases map to TRBD2. Losses at the gene ends were 5 bases for V and 9 bases for J; bases not matched to a gene: 4. This CDR3 comprises 13 residues. Germline values: CDR1 DFQATT, CDR2 SNEGSKA (reference sequence). DNA of the CDR3: TGCAGTGCTGATACTAGCGGGAGGGCTGAGCAGTTCTTC. Translation: CSADTSGRAEQFF.

A few counts support this clonotype. V gene TRBV6-1 combines with J gene TRBJ2-2; D possibly corresponds to TRBD1 (6 bases). The CDR3 is 12 amino acids. Germline-derived CDR1 and CDR2 are MNHNS and SASEGT. The V and J ends lost 6 bases and 6 bases respectively, with 8 bases between them. The CDR3 DNA sequence: TGTGCCAGCAGACAGGGTCCCGGGGAGCTGTTTTTT. This translates into CASRQGPGELFF.

Many counts were recorded for this clonotype. This chain joins TRBV10-3 and TRBJ2-3; 8 positions agree with TRBD2. The CDR3 spans 16 residues. Germline loops: CDR1 ENHRY, CDR2 SYGVKD. The V segment lost 0 bases and the J segment 4 bases; nucleotides outside the gene matches: 6. CDR3 sequence: CAISESNGRVPDTQYF. CDR3 DNA sequence: TGTGCCATCAGTGAGTCGAACGGGAGGGTACCAGATACGCAGTATTTT.

In this sample, this clonotype turned up many times. The rearrangement links TRBV6-1 to TRBJ1-1, with D possibly being TRBD1 (5 bases). Trimming left V 6 bases short and J 5 bases short, with 16 bases between. Germline V CDR1 and CDR2: MNHNS, SASEGT. The CDR3 has 14 amino acids. The CDR3 spells CASRVTVGGTEAFF. CDR3 bases: TGTGCCAGCAGGGTGACAGTTGGGGGGACTGAAGCTTTCTTT.

The chain joins TRBV12-3 or TRBV12-4 to TRBJ2-7, with 8 positions matching TRBD2. The CDR3 contains 16 residues. The trim removed 1 base at V and 8 bases at J, leaving 13 bases unmatched. The CDR3 DNA reads TGTGCCAGCAGTTTAGAGGAGCGGGAGAAAAAAACCAAGCAGTACTTC. As protein: CASSLEEREKKTKQYF.

The DNA of the CDR3 is TGTGCCAGCAGCCAAGCCTCACAGGGATGGGAGTACTTC. Residues: CASSQASQGWEYF. This chain uses TRBV3-1 with TRBJ2-5; a possible D gene is TRBD1 (6 bases). Germline loops: CDR1 LGHDT, CDR2 YNNKEL (reference sequence). V gave up 1 base and J gave up 12 bases, with 15 bases separating them. The CDR3 length is 13 residues.

This clonotype was picked up many times. This chain uses TRBV7-2 with TRBJ2-5; D not resolved. CDR1 SGHTA and CDR2 FQGNSA come from the germline V gene. There are 11 residues in the CDR3. The V gene lost 5 bases and the J gene lost 5 bases, with 6 bases spanning the gap. Here the CDR3 reads CASSRLETQYF. The CDR3 DNA sequence: TGTGCCAGCAGCCGACTGGAGACCCAGTACTTC. Full variable domain (rest looked up from reference TRBV7-2 and TRBJ2-5): GAGVSQSPSNKVTEKGKDVELRCDPISGHTALYWYRQSLGQGLEFLIYFQGNSAPDKSGLPSDRFSAERTGGSVSTLTIQRTQQEDSAVYLCASSRLETQYFGPGTRLLVL.

This clonotype was picked up a small number of times. The V call is TRBV3-1, the J call TRBJ2-1; 10 bases match TRBD2. Germline trimming cut 2 bases from V and 4 bases from J; bases unmatched to any gene: 2. From germline, CDR1 is LGHDT and CDR2 YNNKEL (reference sequence). CDR3 size: 15 residues. CDR3 sequence: CASSQSAGGYNEQFF. CDR3 bases: TGTGCCAGCAGCCAATCAGCGGGAGGGTACAATGAGCAGTTCTTC.

The V gene is TRBV2, the J gene TRBJ2-2, with 10 positions matching TRBD2. Per germline, CDR1 SNHLY and CDR2 FYNNEI. V trimming: 6 bases; J trimming: 7 bases; junction bases outside the gene matches: 11. The CDR3 runs 16 residues. This CDR3 reads CASSVELAGAGGELFF. The CDR3, as DNA: TGTGCCAGCAGCGTCGAGCTAGCGGGAGCGGGCGGGGAGCTGTTTTTT.

The rearrangement links TRBV11-1 to TRBJ2-1; D perhaps matches TRBD1 (6 bases). Trimming removed 2 bases at V and 6 bases at J, with 14 bases between. Germline CDR1 reads SGHAT; CDR2 reads FQDESV (reference sequence). The CDR3 is 15 residues long. CDR3 DNA sequence: TGTGCCAGCAGCTTACAACCAGGGGTGGGCAATGAGCAGTTCTTC. It specifies CASSLQPGVGNEQFF. Full variable domain (outside the CDR3, taken from reference TRBV11-1 and TRBJ2-1): EAEVAQSPRYKITEKSQAVAFWCDPISGHATLYWYRQILGQGPELLVQFQDESVVDDSQLPKDRFSAERLKGVDSTLKIQPAELGDSAMYLCASSLQPGVGNEQFFGPGTRLTVL.

The chain employs TRBV2 and TRBJ2-1, with 9 bases aligning to TRBD1. Trimming took 5 bases from V and 0 from J; bases not matched to a gene: 2. The CDR3 runs 15 residues. Germline V gene data show CDR1 as SNHLY and CDR2 as FYNNEI. DNA for the CDR3: TGTGCCAGCAGTCGGGGACAGGGCTCCTACAATGAGCAGTTCTTC. This translates into CASSRGQGSYNEQFF.

This clonotype has a handful of counts. The chain uses TRBV20-1 and TRBJ1-1; weak D call: TRBD1 (5 bases). Germline-derived CDR1 and CDR2 are DFQATT and SNEGSKA (reference sequence). Trimming left V 5 bases short and J 4 bases short, with 14 bases between. CDR3 size: 13 residues. The CDR3 loop is CSAVRGGGTEAFF. CDR3 in DNA: TGCAGTGCTGTGAGGGGAGGCGGCACTGAAGCTTTCTTT.

The sample holds many counts of this clonotype. V gene TRBV7-3 combines with J gene TRBJ1-1; D is ambiguous. This CDR3 is built from 13 residues. V lost 2 bases to trimming and J lost 3 bases, with 7 bases between them. Germline assignment: CDR1 SGHTA and CDR2 FQGTGA. CDR3 coding DNA: TGTGCCAGCAGCTTATTCATGGACACTGAAGCTTTCTTT. Protein: CASSLFMDTEAFF.

This sequence joins TRBV20-1 and TRBJ2-1; 8 nucleotides agree with TRBD2. Unmatched junction bases numbered 9, after V lost 7 bases and J lost 4 bases. CDR3 size: 14 residues. Germline lookup yields CDR1 DFQATT and CDR2 SNEGSKA (reference sequence). The CDR3 reads CSVSLAGKYNEQFF. The CDR3 DNA reads as TGCAGTGTCTCTTTAGCGGGGAAATACAATGAGCAGTTCTTC.

This clonotype has just a few counts. In DNA form, the CDR3 reads TGTGCCAGCAGTTCTTTCCCCGGGGATGAGCAGTTCTTC. It specifies CASSSFPGDEQFF. The J gene is TRBJ2-1, the V gene TRBV12-3 or TRBV12-4, with TRBD2 as a possible D gene (5 bases). Trimming shortened V by 4 bases and J by 8 bases, and 12 bases separated the two germline ends. The CDR3 has 13 amino acids.

The table lists this clonotype with many counts. The chain carries TRBV6-1 and TRBJ1-5; D perhaps matches TRBD1 (5 bases). The CDR3 contains 14 residues. From germline, CDR1 is MNHNS and CDR2 SASEGT. Trimming stripped 1 base from V and 4 bases from J, with 8 bases between. For the CDR3, the DNA is TGTGCCAGCAGTGAAGGACAGATAAATCAGCCCCAGCATTTT. Translating gives CASSEGQINQPQHF.

This sequence joins TRBV19 and TRBJ1-2; no clear D gene. Germline loops: CDR1 LNHDA, CDR2 SQIVND (reference sequence). The ends were cut back, 3 bases at V and 3 bases at J, with 2 bases in the middle. This CDR3 is 11 amino acids long. CDR3 region: CASSMYYGYTF. The CDR3 region has the DNA TGTGCCAGTAGTATGTACTATGGCTACACCTTC.

DNA of the CDR3: TGTGCCAGCAGCCATCCCCTGACCCCCTACGAGCAGTACTTC. This sequence encodes CASSHPLTPYEQYF. The chain has TRBV3-1 and TRBJ2-7; no clear D gene. Germline CDR1 LGHDT, CDR2 YNNKEL (reference sequence). Trimming took 3 bases from V and 2 from J, leaving 11 bases between them. The CDR3 length is 14 residues.

This clonotype has a count of ten or more. The genes are TRBV28 and TRBJ1-1; D remains unclear. V shed 4 bases and J shed 3 bases, with 6 bases lying between them. CDR1 is MDHEN, CDR2 SYDVKM, per germline. The CDR3 sequence is 12 residues long. CDR3 sequence reads: CASSWAYTEAFF. The CDR3 bases are TGTGCCAGCAGTTGGGCGTACACTGAAGCTTTCTTT.

The V and J genes are TRBV10-3 and TRBJ2-7; weak D call: TRBD2 (5 bases). CDR1 and CDR2 from the germline V gene are ENHRY and SYGVKD. The CDR3 totals 14 residues. Trimming stripped 8 bases from V and 0 bases from J, with 14 bases between. The CDR3 DNA reads as TGTGCCATCGGAGAGCGAGGGAGCTCCTACGAGCAGTACTTC. It encodes CAIGERGSSYEQYF.